This T cell receptor (beta chain) appears in the sequencing data of a study of blood T cell repertoires in COVID-19. Study information: The samples span acute and convalescent COVID-19 from the United States, Italy and Spain. Nucleic acid was either cDNA or gDNA, and it came from T cells, B-cell-depleted T cells, or PBMCs.

Per the original methods: Estimation of nucleated cell counts relied on the amplification of reference gene primers. TCRdb's copy holds only in-frame clones and misses some; the assay was immunoSEQ multiplex PCR. That table furnishes V, J and clone size, whereas the DNA furnished D and trimming. The profile shows roughly 73,000 clones, roughly nine tenths of them singletons. The V gene's germline CDR1 is SGHRS and CDR2 YFSETQ. This CDR3 is 13 amino acids long. Trimming took 3 bases from V and 4 from J, leaving 8 bases between them. The sample holds one count of this clone. Specimen: peripheral blood. The receptor was isolated from a man aged 50 or older with acute or convalescent COVID-19. The rearrangement uses TRBV5-1 and TRBJ1-5; D is unclear. CDR3 in DNA: TGCGCCAGCAGCTACGGGGTGAATCAGCCCCAGCATTTT. Amino acids: CASSYGVNQPQHF.